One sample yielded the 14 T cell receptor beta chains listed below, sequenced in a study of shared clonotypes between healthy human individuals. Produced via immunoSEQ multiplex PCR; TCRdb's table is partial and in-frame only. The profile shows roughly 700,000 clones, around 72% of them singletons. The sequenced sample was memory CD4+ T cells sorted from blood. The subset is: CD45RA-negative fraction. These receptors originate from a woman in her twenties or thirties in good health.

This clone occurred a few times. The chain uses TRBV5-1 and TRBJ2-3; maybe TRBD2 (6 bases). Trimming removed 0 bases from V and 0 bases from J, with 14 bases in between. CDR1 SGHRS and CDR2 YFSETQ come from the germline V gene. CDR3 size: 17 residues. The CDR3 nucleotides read TGCGCCAGCAGCTTGGCCAAGGTGGGGAGGAGCACAGATACGCAGTATTTT. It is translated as CASSLAKVGRSTDTQYF.

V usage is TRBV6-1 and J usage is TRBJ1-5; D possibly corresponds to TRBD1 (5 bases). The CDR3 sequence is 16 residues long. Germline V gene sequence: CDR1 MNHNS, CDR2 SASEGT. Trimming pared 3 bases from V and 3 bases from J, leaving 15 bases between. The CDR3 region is CASSELEGRNNQPQHF. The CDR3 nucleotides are TGTGCCAGCAGTGAGTTGGAGGGGAGAAACAATCAGCCCCAGCATTTT.

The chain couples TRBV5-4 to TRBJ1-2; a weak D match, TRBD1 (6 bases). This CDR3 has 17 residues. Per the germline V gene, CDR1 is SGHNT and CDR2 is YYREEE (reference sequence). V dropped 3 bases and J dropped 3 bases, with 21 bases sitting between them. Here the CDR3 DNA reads TGTGCCAGCAGCTCTTCGGGGACATGGGTAATTTACTATGGCTACACCTTC. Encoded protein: CASSSSGTWVIYYGYTF.

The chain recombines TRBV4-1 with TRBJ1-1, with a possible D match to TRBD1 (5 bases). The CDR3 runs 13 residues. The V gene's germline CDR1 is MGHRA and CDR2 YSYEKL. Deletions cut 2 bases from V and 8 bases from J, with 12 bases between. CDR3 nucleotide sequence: TGCGCCAGCAGCCAACTTGGGACTATAGAAGCTTTCTTT. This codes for CASSQLGTIEAFF.

CDR3 nucleotides: TGCGCCAGCAGCCCGGAGGGACTAGCGGGACCTCGATCCTACGAGCAGTACTTC. It encodes CASSPEGLAGPRSYEQYF. This chain connects TRBV5-1 to TRBJ2-7, with 13 bases fitting TRBD2. The CDR3 spans 18 residues. Germline V gives CDR1 SGHRS, CDR2 YFSETQ. V shed 4 bases, J shed 1 base, and the junction held 11 bases outside the gene matches.

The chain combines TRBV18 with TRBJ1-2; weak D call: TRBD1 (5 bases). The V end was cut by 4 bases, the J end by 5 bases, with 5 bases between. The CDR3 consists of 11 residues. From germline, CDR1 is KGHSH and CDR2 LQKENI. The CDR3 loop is CASSQGYGYTF. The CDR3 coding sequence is TGTGCCAGCTCACAGGGGTATGGCTACACCTTC.

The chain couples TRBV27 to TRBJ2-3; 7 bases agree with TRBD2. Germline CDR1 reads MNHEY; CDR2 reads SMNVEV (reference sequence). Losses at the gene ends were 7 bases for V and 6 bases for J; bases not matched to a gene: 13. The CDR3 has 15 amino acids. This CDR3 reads CASNKRGGWPDTQYF. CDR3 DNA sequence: TGTGCCAGCAACAAGCGGGGTGGTTGGCCTGATACGCAGTATTTT.

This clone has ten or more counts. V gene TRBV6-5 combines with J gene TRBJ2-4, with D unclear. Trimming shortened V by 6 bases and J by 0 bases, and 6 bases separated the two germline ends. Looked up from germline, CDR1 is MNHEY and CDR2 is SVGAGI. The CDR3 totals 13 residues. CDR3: CASRDLAKNIQYF. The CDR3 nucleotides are TGTGCCAGCAGGGACCTAGCCAAAAACATTCAGTACTTC.

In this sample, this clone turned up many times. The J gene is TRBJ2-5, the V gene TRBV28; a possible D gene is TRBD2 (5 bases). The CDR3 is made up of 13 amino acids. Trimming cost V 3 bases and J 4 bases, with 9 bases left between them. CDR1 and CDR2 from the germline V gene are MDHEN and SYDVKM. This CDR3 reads CASSLVASETQYF. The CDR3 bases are TGTGCCAGCAGTTTGGTAGCGTCAGAGACCCAGTACTTC.

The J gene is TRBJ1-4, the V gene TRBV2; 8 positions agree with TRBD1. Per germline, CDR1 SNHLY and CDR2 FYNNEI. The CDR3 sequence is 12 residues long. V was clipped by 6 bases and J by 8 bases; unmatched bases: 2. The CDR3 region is CASRRDREKLFF. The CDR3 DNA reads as TGTGCCAGCAGAAGGGACAGGGAAAAACTGTTTTTT.

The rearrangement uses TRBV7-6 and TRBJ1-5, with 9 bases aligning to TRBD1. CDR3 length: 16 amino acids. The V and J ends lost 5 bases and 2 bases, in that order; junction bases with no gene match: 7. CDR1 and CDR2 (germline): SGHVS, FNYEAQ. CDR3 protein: CASSGGTGIGNQPQHF. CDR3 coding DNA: TGTGCCAGCAGCGGGGGGACAGGGATAGGCAATCAGCCCCAGCATTTT.

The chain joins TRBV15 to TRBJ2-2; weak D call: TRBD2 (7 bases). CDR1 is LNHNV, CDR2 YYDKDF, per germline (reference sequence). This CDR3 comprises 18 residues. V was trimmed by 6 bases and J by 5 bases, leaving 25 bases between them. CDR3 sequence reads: CATRGGEAIGPPTGELFF. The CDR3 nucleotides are TGTGCCACCAGAGGGGGGGAAGCGATCGGCCCTCCGACCGGGGAGCTGTTTTTT.

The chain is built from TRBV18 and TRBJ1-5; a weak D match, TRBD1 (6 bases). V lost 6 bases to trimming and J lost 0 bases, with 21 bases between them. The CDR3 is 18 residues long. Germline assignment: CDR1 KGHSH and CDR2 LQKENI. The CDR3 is CASSRGGGSSNSNQPQHF. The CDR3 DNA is TGTGCCAGCTCCCGAGGGGGGGGCAGTTCAAATAGCAATCAGCCCCAGCATTTT. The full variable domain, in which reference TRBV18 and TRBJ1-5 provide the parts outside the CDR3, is NAGVMQNPRHLVRRRGQEARLRCSPMKGHSHVYWYRQLPEEGLKFMVYLQKENIIDESGMPKERFSAEFPKEGPSILRIQQVVRGDSAAYFCASSRGGGSSNSNQPQHFGDGTRLSIL.

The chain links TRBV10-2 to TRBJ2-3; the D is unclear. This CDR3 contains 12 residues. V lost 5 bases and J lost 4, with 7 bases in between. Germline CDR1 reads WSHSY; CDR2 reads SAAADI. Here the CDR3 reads CASSSVADTQYF. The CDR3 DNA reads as TGCGCCAGCAGTAGCGTGGCAGATACGCAGTATTTT.